The 8 T cell receptor beta chains below were found in one sample sequenced in a study of a mutant IDH1 vaccine in newly diagnosed glioma. TCRdb keeps only in-frame clones here, not all; method: immunoSEQ multiplex PCR. The sample holds 35,000 to 45,000 clones, 85% to 90% seen once. Time point denoted: week 35, safety follow-up. What each vaccine dose contained was 300 ug of mutant IDH1 20-mer peptide, accompanied by topical imiquimod. No cognate antigen is known for these TCRs. Sequencing was performed on PBMCs, taken from a glioma patient whose treatment included an IDH1 peptide vaccine. The receptors originated from a man in his forties with glioma.

This chain joins TRBV5-4 and TRBJ1-2; tentative D call: TRBD1 (6 bases). Between the trimmed V and J ends, which lost 0 bases and 8 bases, there was a span of 11 bases. The CDR3 spans 13 residues. CDR1 SGHNT and CDR2 YYREEE come from the germline V gene (reference sequence). DNA for the CDR3: TGTGCCAGCAGCTTGGCACAGGGAGGGGGCTACACCTTC. This translates into CASSLAQGGGYTF. Variable domain in full (rest from reference TRBV5-4 and TRBJ1-2): ETGVTQSPTHLIKTRGQQVTLRCSSQSGHNTVSWYQQALGQGPQFIFQYYREEENGRGNFPPRFSGLQFPNYSSELNVNALELDDSALYLCASSLAQGGGYTFGSGTRLTVV.

The chain is built from TRBV11-2 and TRBJ2-2; D gene unclear. Per germline, CDR1 SGHAT and CDR2 FQNNGV. Trimming pared 5 bases from V and 7 bases from J, leaving 11 bases between. The CDR3 runs to 13 residues. CDR3 region: CASSPRSVGELFF. The CDR3 DNA reads TGTGCCAGCAGCCCGAGGTCTGTCGGGGAGCTGTTTTTT. Variable domain in full (rest from reference TRBV11-2 and TRBJ2-2): EAGVAQSPRYKIIEKRQSVAFWCNPISGHATLYWYQQILGQGPKLLIQFQNNGVVDDSQLPKDRFSAERLKGVDSTLKIQPAKLEDSAVYLCASSPRSVGELFFGEGSRLTVL.

This clone has just a few counts. V is TRBV18 and J is TRBJ2-2; 12 positions agree with TRBD2. The CDR3 sequence is 17 residues long. V gave up 3 bases and J gave up 1 base; unmatched junction bases: 3. CDR1 and CDR2 from the germline V gene are KGHSH and LQKENI. The CDR3 sequence is CASSPLTSGRNTGELFF. The CDR3 coding sequence is TGTGCCAGCTCACCTTTGACTAGCGGGAGGAACACCGGGGAGCTGTTTTTT.

This chain joins TRBV6-6 and TRBJ1-2; no reliable D call. This CDR3 is built from 14 residues. Trimming pared 6 bases from V and 4 bases from J, leaving 15 bases between. Germline CDR1 and CDR2: MNHNY and SVGAGI (reference sequence). In nucleotides, the CDR3 is TGTGCCAGCAGGACTTGGGAGGGTGGCTATGGCTACACCTTC. This gives the protein CASRTWEGGYGYTF.

V is TRBV28 and J is TRBJ1-5; 8 nucleotides agree with TRBD1. The germline gives CDR1 MDHEN, CDR2 SYDVKM. The length of the CDR3 is 13 residues. With 7 bases clipped from V and 4 bases from J, the junction kept 3 bases outside the gene matches. The CDR3 is CASKTGENQPQHF. The CDR3 nucleotides are TGTGCCAGCAAGACAGGGGAAAATCAGCCCCAGCATTTT.

This chain links TRBV28 with TRBJ2-1; D gene ambiguous. The CDR3 runs 16 residues. Trimming left V 2 bases short and J 0 bases short, with 11 bases between. Germline-derived CDR1 and CDR2 are MDHEN and SYDVKM. CDR3 DNA: TGTGCCAGCAGTTTAAAAAGCATCCGCTCCTACAATGAGCAGTTCTTC. As protein: CASSLKSIRSYNEQFF.

The chain couples TRBV19 to TRBJ1-5; 8 bases agree with TRBD1. This CDR3 is built from 15 residues. Germline CDR1 and CDR2: LNHDA and SQIVND (reference sequence). J lost 3 bases, V lost 4 bases, and 5 bases had no gene match. CDR3 nucleotide sequence: TGTGCCAGTAGTACGACAGGGGCCCCCAATCAGCCCCAGCATTTT. This gives the protein CASSTTGAPNQPQHF.

This chain connects TRBV14 to TRBJ2-2, with 10 positions matching TRBD1. The trim removed 1 base at V and 6 bases at J, leaving 20 bases unmatched. Germline V gives CDR1 SGHDN, CDR2 FVKESK. The CDR3 consists of 21 residues. The CDR3 loop is CASSQVSDLDRGILRAGELFF. CDR3 coding DNA: TGTGCCAGCAGCCAAGTCAGTGATTTGGACAGGGGGATTCTCCGGGCCGGGGAGCTGTTTTTT.